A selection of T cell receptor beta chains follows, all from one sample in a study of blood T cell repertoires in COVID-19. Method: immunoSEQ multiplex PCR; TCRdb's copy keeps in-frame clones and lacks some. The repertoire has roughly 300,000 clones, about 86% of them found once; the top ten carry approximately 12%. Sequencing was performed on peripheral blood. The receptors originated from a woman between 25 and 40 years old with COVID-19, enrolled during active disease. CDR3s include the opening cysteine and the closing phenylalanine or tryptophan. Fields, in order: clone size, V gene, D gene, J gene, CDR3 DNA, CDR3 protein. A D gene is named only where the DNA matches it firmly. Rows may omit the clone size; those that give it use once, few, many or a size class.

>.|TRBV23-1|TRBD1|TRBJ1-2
TGCGCCAGCAGTCAAAAACAGGGGGCGCATAGCTATGGCTACATCTTC
CASSQKQGAHSYGYIF
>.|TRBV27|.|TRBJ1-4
TGTGCCAGCAGTTTGGGGGGAACTAATGAAAAACTGTTTTTT
CASSLGGTNEKLFF
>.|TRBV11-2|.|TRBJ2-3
TGTGCCAGCAGCTTACGGTCGGATACGCAGTATTTT
CASSLRSDTQYF
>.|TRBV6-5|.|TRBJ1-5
TGTGCCAGCAGCGGTGGCGGAAACAATCAGCCCCAGCATTTT
CASSGGGNNQPQHF
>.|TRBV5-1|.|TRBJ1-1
TGCGCCAGCAGCTTCCAGGGCCCTCCTACTGAAGCTTTCTTT
CASSFQGPPTEAFF
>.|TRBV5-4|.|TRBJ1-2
TGTGCCAGCAGCTTGGTCCCGGGACACCATGGCTACACCTTC
CASSLVPGHHGYTF
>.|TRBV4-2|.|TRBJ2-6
TGTGCCAGCAGCCAAGAGACCAGGGTCGTTAGCTCTGGGGCCAACGTCCTGACTTTC
CASSQETRVVSSGANVLTF
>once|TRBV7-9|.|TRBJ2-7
TGTGCCAGCAGTTCTCGTTTCGGGAATAATAAATACGAGCAGTACTTC
CASSSRFGNNKYEQYF
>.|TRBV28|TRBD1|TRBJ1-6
TGTGCCAGCAGTTTCGGAACAGGGGGCTCACCCCTCCACTTT
CASSFGTGGSPLHF
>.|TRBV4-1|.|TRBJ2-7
TGCGCCAGCAGCCAAGATCCGGGGTTGGGAGAGCAGTACTTC
CASSQDPGLGEQYF
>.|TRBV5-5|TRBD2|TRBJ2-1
TGTGCCAGCAGCTCATTGTTAGCGGGTGAGCAGTTCTTC
CASSSLLAGEQFF
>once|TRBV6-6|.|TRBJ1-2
TGTGCCAGCAGTTACTCGGCCGGGGGCTATGGCTACACCTTC
CASSYSAGGYGYTF
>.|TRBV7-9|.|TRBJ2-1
TGTGCCAGCAGCTTAATGGGGGGCAATGAGCAGTTCTTC
CASSLMGGNEQFF
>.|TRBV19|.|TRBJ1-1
TGTGCCAGTAGAGTGAACAAAAACACTGAAGCTTTCTTT
CASRVNKNTEAFF
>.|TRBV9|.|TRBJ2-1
TGTGCCAGCAGCGTAGATCAGGGCCTTTCCTACAATGAGCAGTTCTTC
CASSVDQGLSYNEQFF
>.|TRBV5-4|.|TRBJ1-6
TGTGCCAGCAGCTTGTCCAGAAATTCACCCCTCCACTTT
CASSLSRNSPLHF
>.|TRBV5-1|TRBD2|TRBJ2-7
TGCGCCAGCAGCCCACGGACTAGCGGAGACGAGCAGTACTTC
CASSPRTSGDEQYF
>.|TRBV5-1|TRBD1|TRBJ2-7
TGCGCCAGCAGCCGCCTCCGGGACAGCTCCTACGAGCAGTACTTC
CASSRLRDSSYEQYF
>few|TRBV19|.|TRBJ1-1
TGTGCCAGTAACGGGGGGGCAGCGAACACTGAAGCTTTCTTT
CASNGGAANTEAFF
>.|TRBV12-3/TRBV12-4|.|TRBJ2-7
TGTGCCAGCAGTCCGCGGAGTTACTACGAGCAGTACTTC
CASSPRSYYEQYF
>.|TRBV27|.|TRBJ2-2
TGTGCCAGCAGTTTGGGGAGCGGGACCGGGGAGCTGTTTTTT
CASSLGSGTGELFF
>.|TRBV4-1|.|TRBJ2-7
TGCGCCAGCAGCCAAGATCGTAGCACTTCGGTCGCTAGATACATCCGCAGCTACGAGCAGTACTTC
CASSQDRSTSVARYIRSYEQYF
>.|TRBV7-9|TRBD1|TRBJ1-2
TGTGCCAGCAGAAGGGACAGTGGATTATATGGCTACACCTTC
CASRRDSGLYGYTF
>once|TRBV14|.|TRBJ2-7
TGTGCCAGCACCCAGGGACAAGGTGGCGAGCAGTACTTC
CASTQGQGGEQYF
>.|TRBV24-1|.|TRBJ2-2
TGTGCCACCAGTGACCGCAGGGATCCACGGGAGCTGTTTTTT
CATSDRRDPRELFF
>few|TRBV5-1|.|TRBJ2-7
TGCGCCAGCAGCTTGTCTCGGGGGTGGTACGAGCAGTACTTC
CASSLSRGWYEQYF
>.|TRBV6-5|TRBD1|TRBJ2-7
TGTGCCAGCAGTTCCGGGACAGGGAACGGCGAGCAGTACTTC
CASSSGTGNGEQYF
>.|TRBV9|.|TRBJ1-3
TGTGCCAGCAGCCCTAGAGTGGGAAACACCATATATTTT
CASSPRVGNTIYF
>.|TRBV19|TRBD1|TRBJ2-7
TGTGCCAGTAGCCCGGACAGGGGCGAGCAGTACTTC
CASSPDRGEQYF
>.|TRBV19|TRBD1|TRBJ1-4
TGTGCCAGTAGCAGAGACCGGGACAGTTATGAAAAACTGTTTTTT
CASSRDRDSYEKLFF
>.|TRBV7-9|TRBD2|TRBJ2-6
TGTGCCAGCAGCTGGGAGGGTCTTGGGGCCAACGTCCTGACTTTC
CASSWEGLGANVLTF
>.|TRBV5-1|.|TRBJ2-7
TGCGCCAGCAGCTTGGCCAGGACTCTTTCCTACGAGCAGTACTTC
CASSLARTLSYEQYF
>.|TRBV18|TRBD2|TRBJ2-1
TGTGCCAGCTCACGTCAGCGGGACTCCTACAATGAGCAGTTCTTC
CASSRQRDSYNEQFF
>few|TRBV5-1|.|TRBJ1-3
TGCGCCAGCAGCTTGGACTTTTCTGGAAACACCATATATTTT
CASSLDFSGNTIYF
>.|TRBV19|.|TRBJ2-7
TGTGCCAGTAGTTTGGACAGAGGATACGAGCAGTACTTC
CASSLDRGYEQYF
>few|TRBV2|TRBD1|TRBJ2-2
TGTGCCATCGGGACAGCGAACACCGGGGAGCTGTTTTTT
CAIGTANTGELFF
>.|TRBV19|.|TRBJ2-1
TGTGCCAGTAGTATGGACTCGCGAGGAGGGTATGAGCAGTTCTTC
CASSMDSRGGYEQFF
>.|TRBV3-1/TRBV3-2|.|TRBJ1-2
TGTGCCAGCAGCCAGGGCAACTATGGCTACACCTTC
CASSQGNYGYTF
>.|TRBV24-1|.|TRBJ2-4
TGTGCCACCAGTGAGGGAGGGGGGGCCAAAAACATTCAGTACTTC
CATSEGGGAKNIQYF